These T cell receptor beta chains were read from a single sample in a study of T cell changes during pregnancy in multiple sclerosis. Some clones are missing from TCRdb's copy, which holds only in-frame ones; the method was immunoSEQ multiplex PCR. The sample contains 9,500 to 15,000 clones, approximately 90% of which appear only once. The source material was CD8+ T cells from peripheral blood mononuclear cells, sampled in the second trimester of pregnancy. All receptors derive from a female donor in good health, enrolled as a control in a pregnancy study. The CDR3 runs from the conserved cysteine through the conserved F or W. The D gene is left open where the match is weak. A row's size may be missing; if present it is once, few, many or a size class.

j_call v_call clone_size d_call cdr3_nt cdr3_aa
TRBJ1-1 TRBV7-9 - TRBD1 TGTGCCAGCTCGGACAGGGACACTGAAGCTTTCTTT CASSDRDTEAFF
TRBJ2-7 TRBV13 - - TGTGCCAGCAGCTTAGGCGGAGAGCTTTACGAGCAGTACTTC CASSLGGELYEQYF
TRBJ1-1 TRBV4-1 - TRBD1 TGCGCCAGCAGCTCCGGGACAGCCGGAGAAGCTTTCTTT CASSSGTAGEAFF
TRBJ2-7 TRBV30 - - TGTGCCTGGAGTCGGGGGTACGACGAGCAGTACTTC CAWSRGYDEQYF
TRBJ1-1 TRBV5-1 few - TGCGCCAGCAGCTCCCCCACGGGAACCACTGAAGCTTTCTTT CASSSPTGTTEAFF
TRBJ2-7 TRBV5-5 once TRBD2 TGTGCCAGCAGCCTGGCGGGAGACGAGCAGTACTTC CASSLAGDEQYF
TRBJ2-3 TRBV6-4 once TRBD2 TGTGCCAGCAGTGACTTGGCTAGCGGGGGGGCCGCAGATACGCAGTATTTT CASSDLASGGAADTQYF
TRBJ1-1 TRBV28 - - TGTGCCAGCACCTTGGGGCTATTTGAAGTCGACACTGAAGCTTTCTTT CASTLGLFEVDTEAFF
TRBJ1-2 TRBV5-4 - TRBD1 TGTGCCAGCAGCTTGCCCCTTGGAGGGGGCGGCTACACCTTC CASSLPLGGGGYTF
TRBJ2-1 TRBV7-2 - - TGTGCCAGCAGCCCCCTTCTTACGGGATACAATGAGCAGTTCTTC CASSPLLTGYNEQFF
TRBJ2-5 TRBV29-1 - - TGCAGCGTAGCAAAGGGGGATTGGACCCAGTACTTC CSVAKGDWTQYF
TRBJ2-7 TRBV4-3 - - TGCGCCAGCAGCCCGACACAGGCCGACTACGAGCAGTACTTC CASSPTQADYEQYF
TRBJ1-1 TRBV29-1 - TRBD1 TGCAGCGTTGTATGGCAGGGGGGCGAAGCTTTCTTT CSVVWQGGEAFF
TRBJ2-7 TRBV6-1 - - TGTGCCAGCAGTGTTGACAGGAACTACGAGCAGTACTTC CASSVDRNYEQYF
TRBJ2-7 TRBV2 - - TGTGCCAGCAGTGAAGGAACGGGCTCCTACGAGCAGTACTTC CASSEGTGSYEQYF
TRBJ2-7 TRBV14 - - TGTGCCAGCAGCCAAAGGACACCCTACGAGCAGTACTTC CASSQRTPYEQYF
TRBJ2-7 TRBV29-1 - - TGCAGCGTTGAGGCGGGTTCGGCCTACGAGCAGTACTTC CSVEAGSAYEQYF
TRBJ1-2 TRBV4-3 - - TGCGCCAGCAGCCAAGACTGGACATTAGAAACCCTTCACTATGGCTACACCTTC CASSQDWTLETLHYGYTF
TRBJ1-2 TRBV4-2 - - TGTGCCAGCAGCCAAATCCCCGCAGAAGCTAACTATGGCTACACCTTC CASSQIPAEANYGYTF
TRBJ1-3 TRBV5-1 - - TGCGCCAGCACCCCCGGCAGCGGGGGTATTAACTCTGGAAACACCATATATTTT CASTPGSGGINSGNTIYF
TRBJ2-3 TRBV13 - - TGTGCCAGCAGCTTAGGCAGTCCAGATACGCAGTATTTT CASSLGSPDTQYF
TRBJ1-2 TRBV18 - - TGTGCCAGCTCACCCAGCGGGGGATCTCCCTATGGCTACACCTTC CASSPSGGSPYGYTF
TRBJ2-1 TRBV27 once TRBD1 TGTGCCAGCAGTTTACAGGGACAGGGGATGTTCTTC CASSLQGQGMFF
TRBJ1-6 TRBV11-3 - TRBD1 TGTGCCAGCAGCTTAAGGACAGGGGGGAATTCACCCCTCCACTTT CASSLRTGGNSPLHF
TRBJ1-1 TRBV13 - - TGTGCCAGCAGCTTACGGGGAATAGGAACTGAAGCTTTCTTT CASSLRGIGTEAFF
TRBJ2-3 TRBV5-1 - TRBD2 TGCGCCAGCAGTAATGGACTAGCGGGGGGATTTACAGATACGCAGTATTTT CASSNGLAGGFTDTQYF
TRBJ1-6 TRBV18 - - TGTGCCAGCTCACCACTGGGGCGAACGAAGGAGTATAATTCACCCCTCCACTTT CASSPLGRTKEYNSPLHF
TRBJ2-3 TRBV18 once - TGTGCCAGCTCACCCGAGAGCGTGGTAGCAGACACAGATACGCAGTATTTT CASSPESVVADTDTQYF
TRBJ2-3 TRBV5-1 few TRBD2 TGCGCCAGCAGCTTGGTCGGTAGCGGGAGCACAGATACGCAGTATTTT CASSLVGSGSTDTQYF
TRBJ1-1 TRBV5-6 - - TGTGCCAGCAGTGTGTCGCAGTCGCGGACTGAAGCTTTCTTT CASSVSQSRTEAFF
TRBJ2-7 TRBV2 - - TGTGCCAGCAGCCAGGGGGACTCCCCGAACTTC CASSQGDSPNF
TRBJ2-1 TRBV9 - - TGTGCCAGCAGCGTAGCTGGGACTGGGGTCTACAATGAGCAGTTCTTC CASSVAGTGVYNEQFF
TRBJ2-7 TRBV19 - - TGTGCCAGTAGTTCCTCCTGGGGGGAACCCTACGAGCAGTACTTC CASSSSWGEPYEQYF
TRBJ2-1 TRBV18 - TRBD2 TGTGCCAGCTCCCCAGAGCTGAGACTAGCAATCTTCTTC CASSPELRLAIFF
TRBJ2-1 TRBV18 - TRBD2 TGTGCCAGCTCACCAGACGGCGGGGGGGAGATTTACAATGAGCAGTTCTTC CASSPDGGGEIYNEQFF
TRBJ2-3 TRBV4-3 - TRBD2 TGCGCCAGCAGCCAAGATAAGCGGGGGCCCACAGATACGCAGTATTTT CASSQDKRGPTDTQYF
TRBJ1-2 TRBV19 once - TGTGCCAGTAGTATGGTACCGGTCTATGGCTACACCTTC CASSMVPVYGYTF
TRBJ2-3 TRBV21-1 - - TGTGCCAGCGTTGGTCCGGGACTAACTAGCACAGATACGCAGTATTTT CASVGPGLTSTDTQYF
TRBJ1-1 TRBV6-1 - - TGTGCCAGCACTCCACAGGGAGGGCGAACTGAAGCTTTCTTT CASTPQGGRTEAFF
TRBJ2-1 TRBV27 once TRBD1 TGTGCCAGCAGTCCCTGGGACAGCTACTCCTACAATGAGCAGTTCTTC CASSPWDSYSYNEQFF